This TCR beta chain is from a study of T cells after yellow fever vaccination. As for this clonotype: Its matching antigen is unknown. At one boundary the junction diverges from the germline segment, which might be a read error.

Regarding the study as a whole: The bulk population could contribute abundant contaminating clonotypes to FACS-sorted repertoires. Most clones from primary vaccination were detected again post-booster (roughly 96% CD4, about 88% CD8).

MiXCR, applied by TCRdb to the 5' RACE reads, yields one record per CDR3 protein. The sample has hundreds of thousands of distinct CDR3 sequences; roughly 12% are singletons. Germline CDR1 reads ENHRY; CDR2 reads SYGVKD. CDR3 length equals 14 residues. This sample comprised PBMCs, obtained on the day of the yellow fever booster vaccination. The receptor was derived from a man aged 25-45 years who received the YFV17D yellow fever vaccine. The gene calls are TRBV10-3 and TRBJ2-4; 10 bases agree with TRBD2. CDR3 nucleotide sequence: TGTGCCTCGGGGACTAGCGAAGCCACAAACATTCAGTACTTC. This sequence encodes CASGTSEATNIQYF.